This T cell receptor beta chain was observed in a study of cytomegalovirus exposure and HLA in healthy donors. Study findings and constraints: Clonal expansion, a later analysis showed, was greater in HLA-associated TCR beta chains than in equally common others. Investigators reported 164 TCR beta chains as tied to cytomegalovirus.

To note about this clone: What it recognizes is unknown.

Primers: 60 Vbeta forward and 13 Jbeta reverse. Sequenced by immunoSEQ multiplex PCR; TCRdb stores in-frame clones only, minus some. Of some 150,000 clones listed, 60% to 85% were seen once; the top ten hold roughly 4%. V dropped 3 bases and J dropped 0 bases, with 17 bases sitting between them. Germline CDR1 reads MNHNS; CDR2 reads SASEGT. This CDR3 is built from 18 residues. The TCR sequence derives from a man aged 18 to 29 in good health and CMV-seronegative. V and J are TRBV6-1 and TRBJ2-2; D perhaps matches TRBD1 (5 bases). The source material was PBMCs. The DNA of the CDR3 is TGTGCCAGCAGTGATTTTTCTAAGGCAGGGTCGAACACCGGGGAGCTGTTTTTT. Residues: CASSDFSKAGSNTGELFF.